The table lists the clone carrying this T cell receptor beta chain with a few counts. Its antigen remains unknown. The data belong to a study of OX40 agonist ivuxolimab in advanced cancers. Overall study: Patients received ivuxolimab, an intravenous treatment, every 2 weeks at 0.01 to 10 mg/kg. The study enrolled dose-escalation patients with hepatocellular carcinoma, melanoma, renal cell or head and neck cancer. Regarding the study as a whole: Dose levels from 0.1 to 3.0 mg/kg saw CD4+ and CD8+ blood T cells expand clonally by week 6. Expanded clones tended on average to be more numerous among CD8+ T cells than CD4+.

Sequenced by immunoSEQ multiplex PCR; TCRdb stores in-frame clones only, minus some. The sample yields fewer than 30,000 clones, over 60% seen once. Germline V CDR1 and CDR2: LNHDA, SQIVND (reference sequence). Unmatched junction bases numbered 1, after V lost 1 base and J lost 5 bases. The CDR3 is 13 amino acids. The material was CD4+ or CD8+ T cells sorted from blood, obtained in a trial of the OX40 agonist ivuxolimab. The chain employs TRBV19 and TRBJ2-7; 8 bases align to TRBD2. This TCR derives from an adult with an advanced solid tumor such as melanoma, head and neck, liver or kidney cancer. The CDR3 DNA reads TGTGCCAGTAGTATAGCGGGGGGGAACGAGCAGTACTTC. Encoded protein: CASSIAGGNEQYF. The whole variable domain, remainder taken from reference TRBV19 and TRBJ2-7, is DGGITQSPKYLFRKEGQNVTLSCEQNLNHDAMYWYRQDPGQGLRLIYYSQIVNDFQKGDIAEGYSVSREKKESFPLTVTSAQKNPTAFYLCASSIAGGNEQYFGPGTRLTVT.